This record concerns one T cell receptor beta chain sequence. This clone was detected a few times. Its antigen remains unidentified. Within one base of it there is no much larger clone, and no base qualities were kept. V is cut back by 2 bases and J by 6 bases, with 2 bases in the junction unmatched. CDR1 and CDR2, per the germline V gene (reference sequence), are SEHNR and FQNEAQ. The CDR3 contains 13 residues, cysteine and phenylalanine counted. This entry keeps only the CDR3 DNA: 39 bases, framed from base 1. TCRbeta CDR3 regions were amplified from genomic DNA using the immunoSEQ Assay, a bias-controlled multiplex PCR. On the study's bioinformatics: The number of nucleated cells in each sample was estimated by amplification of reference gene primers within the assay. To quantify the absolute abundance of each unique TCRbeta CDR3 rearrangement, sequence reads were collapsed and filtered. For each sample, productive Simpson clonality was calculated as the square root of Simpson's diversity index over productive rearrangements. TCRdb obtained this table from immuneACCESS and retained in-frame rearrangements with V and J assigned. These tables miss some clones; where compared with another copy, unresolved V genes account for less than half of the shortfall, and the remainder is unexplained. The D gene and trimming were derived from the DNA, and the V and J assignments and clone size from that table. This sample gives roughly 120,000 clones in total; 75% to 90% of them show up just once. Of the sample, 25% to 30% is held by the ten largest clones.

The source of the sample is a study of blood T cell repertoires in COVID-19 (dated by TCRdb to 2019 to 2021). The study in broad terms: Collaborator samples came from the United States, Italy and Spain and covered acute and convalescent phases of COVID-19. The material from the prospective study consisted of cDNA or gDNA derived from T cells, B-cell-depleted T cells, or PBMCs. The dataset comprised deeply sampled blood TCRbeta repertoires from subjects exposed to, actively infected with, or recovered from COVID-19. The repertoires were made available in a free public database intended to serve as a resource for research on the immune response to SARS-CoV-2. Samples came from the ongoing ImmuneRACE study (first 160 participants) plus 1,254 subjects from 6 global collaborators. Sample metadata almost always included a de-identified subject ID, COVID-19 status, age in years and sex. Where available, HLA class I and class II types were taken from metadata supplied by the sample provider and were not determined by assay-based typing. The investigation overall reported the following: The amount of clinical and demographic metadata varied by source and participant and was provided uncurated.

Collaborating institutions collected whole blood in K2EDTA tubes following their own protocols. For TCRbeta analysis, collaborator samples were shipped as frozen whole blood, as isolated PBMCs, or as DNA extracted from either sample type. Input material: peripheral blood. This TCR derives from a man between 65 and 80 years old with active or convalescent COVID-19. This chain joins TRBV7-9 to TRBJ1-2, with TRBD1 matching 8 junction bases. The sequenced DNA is TGTGCCAGCAGCTTAATGGACAGGGATGGCTACACCTTC. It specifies CASSLMDRDGYTF.